Ten or more counts support the clone carrying this TCR beta chain. Its antigen is still unknown. Trimming at V came to 6 bases and at J to 1 base, leaving 6 bases not matched to a gene. The length of the CDR3 is 16 residues. Each patient was aged 18 to 65 and had newly diagnosed hyperthyroidism of under 2 months' duration. The source of the sample is a study of T cells in Graves' hyperthyroidism and ophthalmopathy. Study summary: Blood was drawn when the patient was first diagnosed and still untreated. Study results and caveats: Blood also showed most of the thyroid clonotypes that were expanded above 0.001.

The investigators amplified TCR beta CDR3 regions from RNA transcripts. A set of HTBI primers served as the primers for a first-round RT-PCR of the TCR CDR3. TCRdb re-analysed the multiplex PCR reads in MiXCR, keeping a single row per CDR3 protein. The table records approximately 380,000 distinct CDR3 sequences, under 20% of them present only once. The rearrangement uses TRBV12-3 or TRBV12-4 and TRBJ1-5, with 10 bases that match TRBD1. The sample was blood. This TCR derives from a woman in her late teens or twenties with Graves' hyperthyroidism. The CDR3 nucleotides are TGTGCCAGCAGATCGACAGGGGGCGGGAGCAATCAGCCCCAGCATTTT. Amino acids: CASRSTGGGSNQPQHF.